The 3 T cell receptor beta chains below come from one sample, sequenced in a study of blood T cell repertoires in COVID-19. Method: immunoSEQ multiplex PCR; TCRdb's copy keeps in-frame clones and lacks some. The table includes around 99,000 clones, around 90% detected once. What was sequenced was peripheral blood. The source of these receptors is a man in his forties with active or convalescent COVID-19.

This chain uses TRBV5-6 with TRBJ2-7; 8 positions agree with TRBD1. Germline CDR1 is SGHDT and CDR2 is YYEEEE. V dropped 0 bases and J dropped 6; count of bases not matched to a gene: 5. This CDR3 comprises 14 residues. The chain's CDR3 is CASSLAGGQFEQYF. In DNA form, the CDR3 reads TGTGCCAGCAGCTTGGCAGGGGGCCAGTTCGAGCAGTACTTC.

The chain uses TRBV6-5 and TRBJ2-3; no firm D call. V was cut by 8 bases and J by 0 bases, with 12 bases left in between. This CDR3 has 14 amino acids. The germline V gene has CDR1 MNHEY and CDR2 SVGAGI. The DNA for the CDR3 is TGTGCCAGCCGCACTACGGAGAGCACAGATACGCAGTATTTT. It specifies CASRTTESTDTQYF.

The chain carries TRBV7-3 and TRBJ2-1; 10 nucleotides line up with TRBD2. The CDR3 has 16 residues. The germline V gene has CDR1 SGHTA and CDR2 FQGTGA. V dropped 5 bases and J dropped 2; count of bases not matched to a gene: 6. The CDR3 here is CASSPALAGTYNEQFF. CDR3 coding DNA: TGTGCCAGCAGCCCTGCACTAGCGGGGACCTACAATGAGCAGTTCTTC. Full variable domain (rest looked up from reference TRBV7-3 and TRBJ2-1): GAGVSQTPSNKVTEKGKYVELRCDPISGHTALYWYRQSLGQGPEFLIYFQGTGAADDSGLPNDRFFAVRPEGSVSTLKIQRTERGDSAVYLCASSPALAGTYNEQFFGPGTRLTVL.